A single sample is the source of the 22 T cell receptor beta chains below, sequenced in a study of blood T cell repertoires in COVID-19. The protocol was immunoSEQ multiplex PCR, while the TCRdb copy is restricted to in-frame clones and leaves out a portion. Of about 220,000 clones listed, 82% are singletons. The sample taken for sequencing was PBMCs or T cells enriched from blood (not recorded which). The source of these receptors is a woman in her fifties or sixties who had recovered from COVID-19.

The CDR3 reads CASSYNDREAEAFF. As DNA, the CDR3 is TGTGCCAGCAGTTACAATGACAGGGAAGCTGAAGCTTTCTTT. J is TRBJ1-1 and V is TRBV6-5; TRBD1 agrees at 7 bases. The trim removed 2 bases at V and 6 bases at J, leaving 6 bases unmatched. The V gene's germline CDR1 is MNHEY and CDR2 SVGAGI. There are 14 residues in the CDR3.

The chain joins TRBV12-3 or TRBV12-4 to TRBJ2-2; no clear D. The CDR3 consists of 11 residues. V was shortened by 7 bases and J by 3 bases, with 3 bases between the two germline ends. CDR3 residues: CASTYTGELFF. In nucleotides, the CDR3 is TGTGCCAGCACCTACACCGGGGAGCTGTTTTTT.

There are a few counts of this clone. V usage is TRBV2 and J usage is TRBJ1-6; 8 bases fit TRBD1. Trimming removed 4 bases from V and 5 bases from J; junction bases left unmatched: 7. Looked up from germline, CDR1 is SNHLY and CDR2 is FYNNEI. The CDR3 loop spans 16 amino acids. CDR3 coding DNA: TGTGCCAGCAGTGTTGGACAGGGCTGGAATAATTCACCCCTCCACTTT. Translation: CASSVGQGWNNSPLHF.

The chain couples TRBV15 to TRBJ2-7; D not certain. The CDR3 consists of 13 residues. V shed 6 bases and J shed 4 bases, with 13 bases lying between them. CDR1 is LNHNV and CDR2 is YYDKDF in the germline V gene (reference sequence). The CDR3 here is CATSVQPLYEQYF. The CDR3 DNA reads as TGTGCCACCAGTGTACAGCCGCTTTACGAGCAGTACTTC.

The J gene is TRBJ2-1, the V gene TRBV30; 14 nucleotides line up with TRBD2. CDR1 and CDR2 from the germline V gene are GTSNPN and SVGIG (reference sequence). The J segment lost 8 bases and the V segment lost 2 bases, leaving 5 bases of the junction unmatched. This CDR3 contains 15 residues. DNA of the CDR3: TGTGCCTGGAGTACGGGACTAGCGGGAGTCCATGAGCAGTTCTTC. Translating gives CAWSTGLAGVHEQFF.

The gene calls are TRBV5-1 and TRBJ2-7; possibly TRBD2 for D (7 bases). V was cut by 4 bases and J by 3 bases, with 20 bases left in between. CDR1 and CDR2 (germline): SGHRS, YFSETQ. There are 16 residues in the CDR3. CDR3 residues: CASSPEGEGRVYEQYF. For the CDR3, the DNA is TGCGCCAGCAGCCCGGAGGGGGAAGGGAGGGTCTACGAGCAGTACTTC.

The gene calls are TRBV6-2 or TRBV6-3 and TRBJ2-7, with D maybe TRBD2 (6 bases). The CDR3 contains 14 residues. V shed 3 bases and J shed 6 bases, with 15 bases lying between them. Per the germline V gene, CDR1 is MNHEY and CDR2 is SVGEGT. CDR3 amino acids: CASSYDGRWAEQYF. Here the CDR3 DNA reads TGTGCCAGCAGTTATGACGGGAGATGGGCCGAGCAGTACTTC.

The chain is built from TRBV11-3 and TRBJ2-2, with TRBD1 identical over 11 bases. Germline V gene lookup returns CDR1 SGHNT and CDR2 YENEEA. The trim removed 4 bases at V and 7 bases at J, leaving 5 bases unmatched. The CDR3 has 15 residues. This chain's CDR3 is CASSYRTGGDGELFF. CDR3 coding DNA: TGTGCCAGCAGCTATAGGACAGGGGGCGACGGGGAGCTGTTTTTT.

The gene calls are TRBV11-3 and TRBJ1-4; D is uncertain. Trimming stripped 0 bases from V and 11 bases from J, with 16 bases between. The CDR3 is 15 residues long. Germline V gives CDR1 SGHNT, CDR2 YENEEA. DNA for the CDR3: TGTGCCAGCAGCTTAGACCTTAGGAGGCAGTGGAAACTGTTTTTT. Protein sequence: CASSLDLRRQWKLFF.

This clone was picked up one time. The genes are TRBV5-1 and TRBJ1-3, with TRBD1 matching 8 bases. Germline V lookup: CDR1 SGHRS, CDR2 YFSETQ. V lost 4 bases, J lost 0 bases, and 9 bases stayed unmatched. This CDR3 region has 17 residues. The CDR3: CASSLRTGSYSGNTIYF. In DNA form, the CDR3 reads TGCGCCAGCAGCCTCAGGACAGGGAGCTACTCTGGAAACACCATATATTTT.

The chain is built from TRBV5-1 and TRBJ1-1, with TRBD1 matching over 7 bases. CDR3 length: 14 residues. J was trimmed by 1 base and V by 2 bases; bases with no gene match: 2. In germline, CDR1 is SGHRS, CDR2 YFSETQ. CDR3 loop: CASSFGQANTEAFF. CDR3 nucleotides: TGCGCCAGCAGCTTCGGACAGGCGAACACTGAAGCTTTCTTT.

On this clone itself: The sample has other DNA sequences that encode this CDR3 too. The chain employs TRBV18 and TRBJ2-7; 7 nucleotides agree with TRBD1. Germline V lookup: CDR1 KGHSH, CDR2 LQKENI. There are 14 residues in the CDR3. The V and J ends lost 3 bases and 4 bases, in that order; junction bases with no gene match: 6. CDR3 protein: CASSPRDRAYEQYF. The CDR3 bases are TGTGCCAGCTCACCCCGAGACAGGGCTTACGAGCAGTACTTC.

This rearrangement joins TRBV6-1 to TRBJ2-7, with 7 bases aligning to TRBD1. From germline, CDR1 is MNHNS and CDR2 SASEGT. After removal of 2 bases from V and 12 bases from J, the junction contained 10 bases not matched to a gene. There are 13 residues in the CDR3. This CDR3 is CASSESRTGPPYF. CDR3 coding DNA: TGTGCCAGCAGTGAAAGTCGGACAGGTCCGCCGTACTTC.

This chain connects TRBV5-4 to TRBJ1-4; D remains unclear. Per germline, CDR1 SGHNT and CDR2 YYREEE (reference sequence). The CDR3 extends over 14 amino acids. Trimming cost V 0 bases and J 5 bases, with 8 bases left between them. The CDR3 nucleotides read TGTGCCAGCAGCTTGGTGGGCCAGAATGAAAAACTGTTTTTT. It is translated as CASSLVGQNEKLFF.

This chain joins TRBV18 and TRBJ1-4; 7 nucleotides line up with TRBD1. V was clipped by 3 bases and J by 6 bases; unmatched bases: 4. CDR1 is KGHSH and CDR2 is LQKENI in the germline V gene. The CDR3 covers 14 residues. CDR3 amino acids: CASSPIDRDEKLFF. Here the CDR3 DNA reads TGTGCCAGCTCACCGATCGACAGGGATGAAAAACTGTTTTTT.

The chain's CDR3 is CASSIVGDDIQYF. CDR3 bases: TGTGCCAGTAGTATAGTCGGTGATGACATTCAGTACTTC. The rearrangement uses TRBV19 and TRBJ2-4; D is uncertain. This CDR3 is 13 amino acids long. Looked up from germline, CDR1 is LNHDA and CDR2 is SQIVND (reference sequence). Trimming removed 1 base from V and 8 bases from J, with 9 bases in between.

The CDR3 nucleotides are TGTGCCAGTACACAACAGGGGGCGACTTCGGATGGCTACACCTTC. Translation: CASTQQGATSDGYTF. This sequence joins TRBV19 and TRBJ1-2; 9 bases fit TRBD1. The V gene's germline CDR1 is LNHDA and CDR2 SQIVND (reference sequence). CDR3 length: 15 amino acids. J was trimmed by 6 bases and V by 7 bases; bases with no gene match: 12.

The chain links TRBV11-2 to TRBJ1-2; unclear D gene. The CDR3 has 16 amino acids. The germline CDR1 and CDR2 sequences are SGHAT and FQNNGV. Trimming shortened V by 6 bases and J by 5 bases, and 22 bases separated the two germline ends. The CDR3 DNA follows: TGTGCCAGCAGTCCCTCAAGGACGTCAGGAGGTTATGGCTACACCTTC. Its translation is CASSPSRTSGGYGYTF.

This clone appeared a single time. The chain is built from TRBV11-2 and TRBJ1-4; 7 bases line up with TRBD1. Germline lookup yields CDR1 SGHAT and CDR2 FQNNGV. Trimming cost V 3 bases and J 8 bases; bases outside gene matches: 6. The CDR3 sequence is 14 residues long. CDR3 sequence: CASSFIGDREKLFF. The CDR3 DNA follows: TGTGCCAGCAGCTTTATCGGGGACAGAGAAAAACTGTTTTTT. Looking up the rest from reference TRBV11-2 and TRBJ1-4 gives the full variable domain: EAGVAQSPRYKIIEKRQSVAFWCNPISGHATLYWYQQILGQGPKLLIQFQNNGVVDDSQLPKDRFSAERLKGVDSTLKIQPAKLEDSAVYLCASSFIGDREKLFFGSGTQLSVL.

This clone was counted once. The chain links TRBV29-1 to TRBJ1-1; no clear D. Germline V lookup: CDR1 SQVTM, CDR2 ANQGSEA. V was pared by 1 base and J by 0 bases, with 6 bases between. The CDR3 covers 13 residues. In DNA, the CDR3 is TGCAGCGTTGAAGCAGAAGTGAACACTGAAGCTTTCTTT. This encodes CSVEAEVNTEAFF.

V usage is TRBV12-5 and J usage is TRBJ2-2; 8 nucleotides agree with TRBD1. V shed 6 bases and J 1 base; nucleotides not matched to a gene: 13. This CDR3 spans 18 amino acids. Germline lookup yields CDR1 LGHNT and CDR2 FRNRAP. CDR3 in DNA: TGTGCTAGTGGCCGCAATGGACAGGGCGGATGGAACACCGGGGAGCTGTTTTTT. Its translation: CASGRNGQGGWNTGELFF.

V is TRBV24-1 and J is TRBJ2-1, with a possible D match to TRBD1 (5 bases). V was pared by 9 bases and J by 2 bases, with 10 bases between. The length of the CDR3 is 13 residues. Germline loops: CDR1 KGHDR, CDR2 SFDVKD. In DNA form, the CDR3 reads TGTGCCACCCGCAGGGCTACCTACAATGAGCAGTTCTTC. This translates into CATRRATYNEQFF.